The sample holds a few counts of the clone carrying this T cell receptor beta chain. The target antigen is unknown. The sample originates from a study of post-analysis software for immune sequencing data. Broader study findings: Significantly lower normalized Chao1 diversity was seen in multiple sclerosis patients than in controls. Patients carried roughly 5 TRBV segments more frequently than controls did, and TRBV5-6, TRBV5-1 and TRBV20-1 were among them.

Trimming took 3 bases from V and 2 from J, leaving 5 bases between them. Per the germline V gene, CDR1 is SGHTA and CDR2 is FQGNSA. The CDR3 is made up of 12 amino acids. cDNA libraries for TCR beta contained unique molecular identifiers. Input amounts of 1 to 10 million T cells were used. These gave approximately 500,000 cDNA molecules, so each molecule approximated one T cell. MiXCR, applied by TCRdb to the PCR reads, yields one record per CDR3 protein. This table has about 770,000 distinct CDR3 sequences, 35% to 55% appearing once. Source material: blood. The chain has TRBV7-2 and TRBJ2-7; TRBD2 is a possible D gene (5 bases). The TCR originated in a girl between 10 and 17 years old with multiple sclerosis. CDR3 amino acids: CASSFSAYEQYF. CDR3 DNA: TGTGCCAGCAGCTTTAGCGCCTACGAGCAGTACTTC.